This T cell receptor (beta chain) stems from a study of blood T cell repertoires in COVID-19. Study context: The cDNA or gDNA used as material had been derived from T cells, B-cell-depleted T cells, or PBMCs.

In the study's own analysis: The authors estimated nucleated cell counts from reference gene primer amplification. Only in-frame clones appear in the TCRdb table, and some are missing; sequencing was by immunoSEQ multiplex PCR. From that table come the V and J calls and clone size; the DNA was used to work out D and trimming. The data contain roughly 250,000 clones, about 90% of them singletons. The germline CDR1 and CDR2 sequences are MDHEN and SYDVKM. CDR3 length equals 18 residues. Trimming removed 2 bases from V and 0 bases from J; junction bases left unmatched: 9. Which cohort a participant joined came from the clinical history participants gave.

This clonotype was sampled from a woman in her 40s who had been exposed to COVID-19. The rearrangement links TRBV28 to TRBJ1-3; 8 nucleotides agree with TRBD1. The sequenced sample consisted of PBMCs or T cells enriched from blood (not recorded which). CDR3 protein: CASSLERAGGLSGNTIYF. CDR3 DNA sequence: TGTGCCAGCAGTTTAGAGCGTGCAGGGGGCCTCTCTGGAAACACCATATATTTT.